The rows below give T cell receptor beta chains drawn from one sample of a study of blood T cells in healthy people across ages. MiXCR, run by TCRdb on the 5' RACE reads, gives a single entry per CDR3 protein. The data contain over a million distinct CDR3 sequences, around 43% of them singletons. The specimen was blood. Every receptor here comes from a woman in her sixties in good health. The CDR3 runs from the conserved cysteine through the conserved F or W. The order of the fields is CDR3 protein, CDR3 DNA, V gene, D gene, clone size, J gene. D genes are given only for firm matches. Where a row states a size, it is once, few, many or the class of an expanded clone; other rows omit it.

CDR3 protein: CASSEDEGPQHF; CDR3 DNA: TGTGCCAGCAGTGAAGATGAGGGGCCCCAGCATTTT; V gene: TRBV2; D gene: .; clone size: .; J gene: TRBJ1-5
CDR3 protein: CASSATSGRGGQYF; CDR3 DNA: TGTGCCAGCAGCGCGACTAGCGGGAGAGGGGGGCAGTACTTC; V gene: TRBV7-2; D gene: TRBD2; clone size: .; J gene: TRBJ2-4
CDR3 protein: CASREGQGAADTQYF; CDR3 DNA: TGCGCCAGCAGGGAGGGACAGGGGGCGGCAGATACGCAGTATTTT; V gene: TRBV5-1; D gene: TRBD1; clone size: few; J gene: TRBJ2-3
CDR3 protein: CASSSRGGVGTEAFF; CDR3 DNA: TGTGCCAGCAGCTCCAGGGGGGGAGTGGGGACTGAAGCTTTCTTT; V gene: TRBV5-6; D gene: TRBD1; clone size: .; J gene: TRBJ1-1
CDR3 protein: CASSLEVNDGTAQETQYF; CDR3 DNA: TGTGCCAGCAGCTTAGAAGTTAATGATGGGACAGCACAAGAGACCCAGTACTTC; V gene: TRBV7-9; D gene: TRBD1; clone size: .; J gene: TRBJ2-5
CDR3 protein: CSARSSGYGYTF; CDR3 DNA: TGCAGTGCTCGGAGTAGCGGCTATGGCTACACCTTC; V gene: TRBV20-1; D gene: .; clone size: .; J gene: TRBJ1-2
CDR3 protein: CASRADSYEQYF; CDR3 DNA: TGTGCCAGCCGGGCGGATTCCTACGAGCAGTACTTC; V gene: TRBV6-5; D gene: .; clone size: few; J gene: TRBJ2-7
CDR3 protein: CATQIGGGSSYEQYF; CDR3 DNA: TGTGCCACCCAAATCGGGGGGGGCAGCTCCTACGAGCAGTACTTC; V gene: TRBV27; D gene: TRBD2; clone size: few; J gene: TRBJ2-7
CDR3 protein: CASGRDIVYEQYF; CDR3 DNA: TGTGCCAGCGGTCGGGACATTGTTTACGAGCAGTACTTC; V gene: TRBV2; D gene: .; clone size: .; J gene: TRBJ2-7
CDR3 protein: CASSPSYYGYTF; CDR3 DNA: TGCGCCAGCAGCCCCTCTTACTATGGCTACACCTTC; V gene: TRBV5-1; D gene: .; clone size: .; J gene: TRBJ1-2
CDR3 protein: CASSQQHSNQPQHF; CDR3 DNA: TGTGCCAGCAGCCAACAACATAGCAATCAGCCCCAGCATTTT; V gene: TRBV3-1; D gene: .; clone size: .; J gene: TRBJ1-5
CDR3 protein: CASSLVPGSPDTQYF; CDR3 DNA: TGTGCCAGCAGCTTGGTGCCAGGCTCTCCAGATACGCAGTATTTT; V gene: TRBV11-1; D gene: .; clone size: few; J gene: TRBJ2-3
CDR3 protein: CSVLSGGETQYF; CDR3 DNA: TGCAGCGTCCTTTCAGGGGGAGAGACCCAGTACTTC; V gene: TRBV29-1; D gene: TRBD1; clone size: once; J gene: TRBJ2-5
CDR3 protein: CASSLLTSGSTEQFF; CDR3 DNA: TGCGCCAGCAGCCTCCTGACTAGCGGGAGCACTGAGCAGTTCTTC; V gene: TRBV4-1; D gene: TRBD2; clone size: few; J gene: TRBJ2-1
CDR3 protein: CASSLGDTRYQETQYF; CDR3 DNA: TGCGCCAGCAGCTTGGGGGACACCCGGTACCAAGAGACCCAGTACTTC; V gene: TRBV5-1; D gene: .; clone size: few; J gene: TRBJ2-5
CDR3 protein: CASGPPSTDTQYF; CDR3 DNA: TGTGCTAGTGGCCCACCTAGCACAGATACGCAGTATTTT; V gene: TRBV12-5; D gene: .; clone size: few; J gene: TRBJ2-3
CDR3 protein: CASSPGGFYNSPLHF; CDR3 DNA: TGTGCCAGCAGCCCGGGGGGCTTCTATAATTCACCCCTCCACTTT; V gene: TRBV27; D gene: .; clone size: .; J gene: TRBJ1-6
CDR3 protein: CASRPRDKSSYEQYF; CDR3 DNA: TGTGCCAGCCGCCCCCGGGACAAAAGCTCCTACGAGCAGTACTTC; V gene: TRBV12-3/TRBV12-4; D gene: .; clone size: .; J gene: TRBJ2-7
CDR3 protein: CATSSQGAYQETQYF; CDR3 DNA: TGTGCCACCAGTTCGCAGGGGGCATACCAAGAGACCCAGTACTTC; V gene: TRBV24-1; D gene: TRBD1; clone size: .; J gene: TRBJ2-5
CDR3 protein: CASSLSWDGKETRYF; CDR3 DNA: TGTGCCAGCAGTTTATCGTGGGACGGAAAAGAGACCCGGTACTTC; V gene: TRBV27; D gene: .; clone size: once; J gene: TRBJ2-7
CDR3 protein: CSARPAPDRETQYF; CDR3 DNA: TGCAGTGCTAGACCCGCCCCGGATCGGGAGACCCAGTACTTC; V gene: TRBV20-1; D gene: .; clone size: few; J gene: TRBJ2-5
CDR3 protein: CASSPGQGKNEKLFF; CDR3 DNA: TGTGCCAGCAGCCCCGGACAGGGGAAGAATGAAAAACTGTTTTTT; V gene: TRBV11-2; D gene: TRBD1; clone size: .; J gene: TRBJ1-4
CDR3 protein: CASSFGAMNTEAFF; CDR3 DNA: TGTGCCAGCAGTTTCGGGGCAATGAACACTGAAGCTTTCTTT; V gene: TRBV12-3/TRBV12-4; D gene: .; clone size: .; J gene: TRBJ1-1
CDR3 protein: CASSYSSGGSGETQYF; CDR3 DNA: TGTGCCAGCAGTTACTCGAGCGGGGGCAGCGGGGAGACCCAGTACTTC; V gene: TRBV6-5; D gene: TRBD2; clone size: once; J gene: TRBJ2-5
CDR3 protein: CASSLAGTSVYEQYF; CDR3 DNA: TGTGCCAGCAGCTTAGCTGGGACAAGCGTCTACGAGCAGTACTTC; V gene: TRBV7-8; D gene: .; clone size: .; J gene: TRBJ2-7
CDR3 protein: CASSEGRYGYTF; CDR3 DNA: TGTGCCAGCAGTGAAGGCCGCTATGGCTACACCTTC; V gene: TRBV25-1; D gene: .; clone size: .; J gene: TRBJ1-2
CDR3 protein: CASTQRVDGTQYF; CDR3 DNA: TGTGCCAGCACCCAAAGGGTAGACGGGACCCAGTACTTC; V gene: TRBV28; D gene: .; clone size: .; J gene: TRBJ2-5
CDR3 protein: CATKGVSSYNEQFF; CDR3 DNA: TGTGCCACCAAGGGGGTGAGCTCCTACAATGAGCAGTTCTTC; V gene: TRBV28; D gene: .; clone size: few; J gene: TRBJ2-1
CDR3 protein: CASSQARQGISDTQYF; CDR3 DNA: TGTGCCAGCAGCCAAGCGCGACAGGGTATCTCAGATACGCAGTATTTT; V gene: TRBV14; D gene: TRBD1; clone size: .; J gene: TRBJ2-3
CDR3 protein: CASSFLADSSFF; CDR3 DNA: TGTGCCAGCAGTTTCTTGGCGGATAGTTCTTTCTTT; V gene: TRBV28; D gene: .; clone size: .; J gene: TRBJ1-1
CDR3 protein: CASSVEQGDTQYF; CDR3 DNA: TGTGCCAGCAGCGTGGAACAGGGGGATACGCAGTATTTT; V gene: TRBV9; D gene: TRBD1; clone size: .; J gene: TRBJ2-3
CDR3 protein: CASSTRLLAGGAETQYF; CDR3 DNA: TGTGCCAGCAGTACTAGGTTACTAGCGGGAGGAGCGGAGACCCAGTACTTC; V gene: TRBV6-5; D gene: TRBD2; clone size: .; J gene: TRBJ2-5
CDR3 protein: CASSARDGLNYGYTF; CDR3 DNA: TGTGCCAGCAGTGCACGGGACGGACTTAACTATGGCTACACCTTC; V gene: TRBV2; D gene: .; clone size: .; J gene: TRBJ1-2
CDR3 protein: CASSPQGGDYNEQFF; CDR3 DNA: TGTGCCAGCAGCCCTCAAGGCGGAGACTACAATGAGCAGTTCTTC; V gene: TRBV7-2; D gene: .; clone size: many; J gene: TRBJ2-1
CDR3 protein: CSARPRQGNYEQYF; CDR3 DNA: TGCAGTGCTAGGCCCCGACAGGGGAACTACGAGCAGTACTTC; V gene: TRBV20-1; D gene: TRBD1; clone size: many; J gene: TRBJ2-7
CDR3 protein: CAAGQGNQPQHF; CDR3 DNA: TGTGCCGCGGGACAGGGGAACCAGCCCCAGCATTTT; V gene: TRBV6-1; D gene: TRBD1; clone size: few; J gene: TRBJ1-5
CDR3 protein: CASTPSGKETQYF; CDR3 DNA: TGTGCCAGCACCCCTAGCGGGAAAGAGACCCAGTACTTC; V gene: TRBV25-1; D gene: TRBD2; clone size: .; J gene: TRBJ2-5
CDR3 protein: CASSMGSGDEQYF; CDR3 DNA: TGTGCCAGTAGTATGGGATCGGGAGATGAGCAGTACTTC; V gene: TRBV19; D gene: .; clone size: .; J gene: TRBJ2-7
CDR3 protein: CSGNWEGGKTDTQYF; CDR3 DNA: TGCAGCGGGAACTGGGAGGGAGGAAAGACAGATACGCAGTATTTT; V gene: TRBV29-1; D gene: TRBD2; clone size: .; J gene: TRBJ2-3
CDR3 protein: CASSYRATGSHEQYF; CDR3 DNA: TGTGCCAGCAGTTACCGCGCTACAGGGTCCCACGAGCAGTACTTC; V gene: TRBV6-2/TRBV6-3; D gene: .; clone size: few; J gene: TRBJ2-7
CDR3 protein: CASSITGTPNYDTQYF; CDR3 DNA: TGTGCCAGCAGCATAACGGGGACTCCAAACTACGATACGCAGTATTTT; V gene: TRBV7-8; D gene: .; clone size: .; J gene: TRBJ2-3
CDR3 protein: CASSPPRTGGETQYF; CDR3 DNA: TGTGCCAGCAGCCCCCCCCGGACAGGGGGGGAGACCCAGTACTTC; V gene: TRBV7-2; D gene: TRBD1; clone size: few; J gene: TRBJ2-5
CDR3 protein: CASSQEWPSGRYEQFF; CDR3 DNA: TGCGCCAGCAGCCAAGAGTGGCCTAGCGGGAGATATGAGCAGTTCTTC; V gene: TRBV4-1; D gene: TRBD2; clone size: once; J gene: TRBJ2-1
CDR3 protein: CSVSLTGLGNQPQHF; CDR3 DNA: TGCAGCGTTAGCCTAACAGGGTTAGGGAATCAGCCCCAGCATTTT; V gene: TRBV29-1; D gene: .; clone size: few; J gene: TRBJ1-5
CDR3 protein: CAWSLGSPNEQFF; CDR3 DNA: TGTGCCTGGAGTTTAGGAAGCCCAAATGAGCAGTTCTTC; V gene: TRBV30; D gene: .; clone size: few; J gene: TRBJ2-1
CDR3 protein: CSASDWSSYNEQFF; CDR3 DNA: TGCAGTGCTTCGGACTGGTCTTCTTACAATGAGCAGTTCTTC; V gene: TRBV20-1; D gene: .; clone size: few; J gene: TRBJ2-1
CDR3 protein: CASSQGRTETQYF; CDR3 DNA: TGTGCCAGCAGCCAAGGAAGAACTGAGACCCAGTACTTC; V gene: TRBV3-1; D gene: .; clone size: .; J gene: TRBJ2-5
CDR3 protein: CAGSVFRDSPYNEQFF; CDR3 DNA: TGTGCCGGCAGCGTCTTCCGGGACTCGCCCTACAATGAGCAGTTCTTC; V gene: TRBV9; D gene: .; clone size: once; J gene: TRBJ2-1
CDR3 protein: CASSELGLQISTDTQYF; CDR3 DNA: TGTGCCAGCAGTGAATTGGGACTACAAATAAGCACAGATACGCAGTATTTT; V gene: TRBV2; D gene: TRBD2; clone size: few; J gene: TRBJ2-3
CDR3 protein: CASGFDRGQAFF; CDR3 DNA: TGTGCTAGTGGTTTTGACAGGGGGCAAGCTTTCTTT; V gene: TRBV12-5; D gene: TRBD1; clone size: .; J gene: TRBJ1-1
CDR3 protein: CASSHRGGNTEAFF; CDR3 DNA: TGTGCCAGCAGCCATAGGGGGGGGAACACTGAAGCTTTCTTT; V gene: TRBV5-5; D gene: .; clone size: .; J gene: TRBJ1-1
CDR3 protein: CASSSQSRGNSPLHF; CDR3 DNA: TGTGCCAGCAGCTCCCAGTCTCGGGGTAACTCACCCCTCCACTTT; V gene: TRBV7-9; D gene: .; clone size: .; J gene: TRBJ1-6
CDR3 protein: CASSVAASPLADTQYF; CDR3 DNA: TGTGCCAGCAGCGTAGCGGCTAGCCCCCTGGCGGATACGCAGTATTTT; V gene: TRBV9; D gene: .; clone size: .; J gene: TRBJ2-3
CDR3 protein: CASSFLTGGQETQYF; CDR3 DNA: TGTGCCAGCAGCTTTTTGACAGGGGGACAAGAGACCCAGTACTTC; V gene: TRBV7-8; D gene: TRBD1; clone size: .; J gene: TRBJ2-5